A single sample gave rise to the 4 T cell receptor beta chains below, sequenced in a study of memory CD4+ T cells and cytomegalovirus serostatus. Single viable CD3+CD4+CD8-CD45RO+ cells were sorted as the memory CD4+ T cells. Clones were read by immunoSEQ multiplex PCR, and TCRdb kept only the in-frame ones, dropping some. The sample carries approximately 74,000 clones, around 76% recorded once. The source material was memory CD4+ T cells from blood. All receptors come from an adult in good health and CMV-seropositive.

Only a few counts were recorded for this clone. V is TRBV7-2 and J is TRBJ2-7, with 9 positions matching TRBD2. This CDR3 region has 18 residues. CDR1 is SGHTA, CDR2 FQGNSA, per germline. V was pared by 1 base and J by 3 bases, with 13 bases of the junction left unmatched. CDR3 in amino acids: CASSLGGSGRTTYYEQYF. For the CDR3, the DNA is TGTGCCAGCAGCTTAGGCGGTAGCGGGAGAACTACGTACTACGAGCAGTACTTC. Supplemented by reference TRBV7-2 and TRBJ2-7, the full variable domain reads GAGVSQSPSNKVTEKGKDVELRCDPISGHTALYWYRQSLGQGLEFLIYFQGNSAPDKSGLPSDRFSAERTGGSVSTLTIQRTQQEDSAVYLCASSLGGSGRTTYYEQYFGPGTRLTVT.

The rearrangement uses TRBV19 and TRBJ2-7; TRBD2 matches 7 bases. CDR3 length equals 15 residues. Germline CDR1 and CDR2: LNHDA and SQIVND (reference sequence). V was clipped by 7 bases and J by 5 bases; unmatched bases: 14. This CDR3 is CASKKRDGPWNEQYF. In DNA form, the CDR3 reads TGTGCCAGTAAAAAGCGGGACGGTCCCTGGAACGAGCAGTACTTC. Looking up the rest from reference TRBV19 and TRBJ2-7 gives the full variable domain: DGGITQSPKYLFRKEGQNVTLSCEQNLNHDAMYWYRQDPGQGLRLIYYSQIVNDFQKGDIAEGYSVSREKKESFPLTVTSAQKNPTAFYLCASKKRDGPWNEQYFGPGTRLTVT.

V is TRBV4-1 and J is TRBJ2-5, with 13 bases aligning to TRBD2. The CDR3 has 14 amino acids. Germline V CDR1 and CDR2: MGHRA, YSYEKL. Trimming cost V 6 bases and J 5 bases; bases outside gene matches: 3. CDR3 nucleotides: TGCGCCAGCAGACCGGGACTAGCGGGGGAGACCCAGTACTTC. This codes for CASRPGLAGETQYF.

The rearrangement links TRBV5-6 to TRBJ2-1; perhaps D is TRBD1 or TRBD2 (5 bases each). The CDR3 covers 15 residues. With 4 bases removed from V and 3 bases from J, the gap between germline ends came to 14 bases. Germline V CDR1 and CDR2: SGHDT, YYEEEE. CDR3 amino acids: CASSLSGPHYNEQFF. In DNA form, the CDR3 reads TGTGCCAGCAGCCTCTCGGGACCCCACTACAATGAGCAGTTCTTC.